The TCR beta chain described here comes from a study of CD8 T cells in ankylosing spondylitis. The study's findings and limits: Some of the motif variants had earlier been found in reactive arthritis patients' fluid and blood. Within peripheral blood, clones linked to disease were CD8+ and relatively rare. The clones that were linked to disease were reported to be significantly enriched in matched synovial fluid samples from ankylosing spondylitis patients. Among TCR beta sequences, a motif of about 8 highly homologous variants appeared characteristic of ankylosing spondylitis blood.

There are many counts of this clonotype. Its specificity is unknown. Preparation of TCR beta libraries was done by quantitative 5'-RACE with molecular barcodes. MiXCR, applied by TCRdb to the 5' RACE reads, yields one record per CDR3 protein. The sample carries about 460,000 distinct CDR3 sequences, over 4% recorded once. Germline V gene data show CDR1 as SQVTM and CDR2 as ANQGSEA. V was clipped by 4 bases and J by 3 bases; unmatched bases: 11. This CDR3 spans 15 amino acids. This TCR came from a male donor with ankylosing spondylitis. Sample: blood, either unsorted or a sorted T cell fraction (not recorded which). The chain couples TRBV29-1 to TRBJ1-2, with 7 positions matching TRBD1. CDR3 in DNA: TGCAGCGTTGGCGGTGGGAGGGGGCTCGACTATGGCTACACCTTC. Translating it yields CSVGGGRGLDYGYTF.